The clone carrying this T cell receptor beta chain came up many times. Antigen specificity is unknown. Trimming took off 1 base at V and 2 bases at J, with 12 bases between the two ends. There are 16 residues in the CDR3. Germline CDR1 and CDR2: MNHNS and SASEGT. CD8 memory comprised CD45RO+ plus CCR7-negative CD45RA+ TemRA cells. The data are from a study of shared clonotypes between healthy human individuals. Broader study findings: All-four-donor shared clonotypes had higher generation probabilities than non-shared clonotypes did. Several donors shared approximately 5% of their naive CD4 clonotypes. The study generally estimated greater richness for naive than memory subsets.

Libraries were prepared by immunoSEQ multiplex PCR; TCRdb keeps only in-frame clonotypes and omits some of them. The sample lists 110,000 or so clones, more than 65% seen once, with roughly 25% in the top ten. This TCR was recovered from a woman in her twenties or thirties in good health. The chain couples TRBV6-1 to TRBJ1-5, with a tentative D call TRBD1 (5 bases). Sequencing used memory CD8+ T cells sorted from blood. Documented subset: CD45RO+ cells pooled with CCR7-negative TemRA cells. CDR3 DNA sequence: TGTGCCAGCAGTGAAGACGGGGGTTCGGGCAATCAGCCCCAGCATTTT. Its translation: CASSEDGGSGNQPQHF.